The 2 T cell receptor beta chains reported below all come from one sample, sequenced in a study of T cell therapy after organ transplantation. Antigens for these TCRs are unknown. Time point given: 4-8 weeks after completion of therapy. Here immunoSEQ multiplex PCR was the method, and the copy in TCRdb shows in-frame clones only, minus some. The data contain some 5,000 clones, around 62% of them singletons. The sequenced sample was CD8+ T cells from blood, obtained after autologous CMV-specific T cell therapy. Source of these receptors: a human patient who had received a solid organ transplant and had CMV disease. Some T cells may have come from the graft donor.

This clone was observed a single time. This chain uses TRBV5-6 with TRBJ2-5; no clear D gene. CDR3 length equals 11 residues. Per germline, CDR1 SGHDT and CDR2 YYEEEE. V lost 4 bases and J 2 bases, leaving 3 bases between the germline ends. This CDR3 reads CASSLQETQYF. CDR3 sequence (DNA): TGTGCCAGCAGCCTTCAAGAGACCCAGTACTTC.

V usage is TRBV4-2 and J usage is TRBJ2-3, with no clear D. Germline-derived CDR1 and CDR2 are LGHNA and YNFKEQ. The CDR3 spans 13 residues. V lost 0 bases to trimming and J lost 4 bases, with 5 bases between them. The CDR3 loop is CASSQEDPDTQYF. CDR3 DNA: TGTGCCAGCAGCCAAGAGGATCCAGATACGCAGTATTTT.